Listed here are 2 T cell receptor beta chains from one sample, sequenced in a study of cytotoxic CD8 clonotypes in ibrutinib-treated CLL (dated by TCRdb to the early 2020s). The time point label for this specimen denotes: about 11 months on ibrutinib. The library was prepared using the immunoSEQ multiplex PCR assay. Not all clones reach the TCRdb copy of this immuneACCESS table, which keeps in-frame sequences only. Checked studies attribute under half of the gap to unresolved V genes and leave the rest unexplained. In all, the sample holds over 120,000 clones, and approximately 81% of those were seen once. Roughly 13% of the sample is taken by the ten largest. Sample: PBMCs, taken after 12 months of ibrutinib treatment. The receptors originated from a human donor with chronic lymphocytic leukemia.

The chain uses TRBV4-3 and TRBJ2-3; TRBD2 aligns across 10 bases. Germline CDR1 and CDR2: LGHNA and YSLEER. The CDR3 is 17 residues long. V was clipped by 3 bases and J by 2 bases; unmatched bases: 8. CDR3 residues: CASSHRQTSGYTDTQYF. CDR3 DNA sequence: TGCGCCAGCAGCCACAGGCAGACTAGCGGGTACACAGATACGCAGTATTTT.

The genes are TRBV7-8 and TRBJ2-2; D might be TRBD1 or TRBD2, each matching 5 bases. Germline CDR1 and CDR2: SGHVS and FQNEAQ. Trimming removed 6 bases from V and 6 bases from J, with 32 bases in between. The CDR3 is 20 amino acids. CDR3: CASRKKTLYRDLRSAGELFF. The CDR3 bases are TGTGCCAGCAGGAAAAAGACCCTTTACCGGGACCTAAGAAGTGCCGGGGAGCTGTTTTTT.